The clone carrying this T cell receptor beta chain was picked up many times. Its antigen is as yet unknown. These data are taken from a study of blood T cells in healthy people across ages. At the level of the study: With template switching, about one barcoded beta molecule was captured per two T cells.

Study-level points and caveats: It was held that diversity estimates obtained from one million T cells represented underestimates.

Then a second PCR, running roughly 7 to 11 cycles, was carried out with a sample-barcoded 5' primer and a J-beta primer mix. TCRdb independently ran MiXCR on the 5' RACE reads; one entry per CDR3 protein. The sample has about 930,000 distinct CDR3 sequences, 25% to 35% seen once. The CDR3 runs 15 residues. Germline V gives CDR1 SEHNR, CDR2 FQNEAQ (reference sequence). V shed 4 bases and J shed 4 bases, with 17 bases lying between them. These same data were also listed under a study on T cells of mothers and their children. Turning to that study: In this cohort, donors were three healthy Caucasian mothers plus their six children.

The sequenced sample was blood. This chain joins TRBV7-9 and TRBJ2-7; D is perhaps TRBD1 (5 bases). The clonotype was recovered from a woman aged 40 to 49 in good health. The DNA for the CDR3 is TGTGCCAGCAGCTCACACCTTCAGGGTGGTTACGAGCAGTACTTC. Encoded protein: CASSSHLQGGYEQYF. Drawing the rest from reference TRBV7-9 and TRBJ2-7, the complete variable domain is DTGVSQNPRHKITKRGQNVTFRCDPISEHNRLYWYRQTLGQGPEFLTYFQNEAQLEKSRLLSDRFSAERPKGSFSTLEIQRTEQGDSAMYLCASSSHLQGGYEQYFGPGTRLTVT.